The rows below give T cell receptor beta chains drawn from one sample of a study of blood T cell repertoires in COVID-19. Using immunoSEQ multiplex PCR, the repertoire was profiled, and TCRdb retains in-frame clones only, with some absent. This sample has some 230,000 clones, with about 80% found just once. The sequencing sample was made of peripheral blood. These receptors were collected from a woman between 50 and 59 years old with acute or convalescent COVID-19. The CDR3 runs from the conserved cysteine through the conserved F or W. Each record gives: CDR3 protein, CDR3 DNA, D gene, J gene, clone size, V gene. A D gene is named only where the DNA matches it firmly. Size tells how often a clone was seen (once, few, many) or the class of an expanded clone, and some rows leave it out.

CDR3 protein: CASSQDRGGVYEQYF
CDR3 DNA: TGCGCCAGCAGCCAAGATAGGGGGGGGGTATACGAGCAGTACTTC
D gene: NA
J gene: TRBJ2-7
clone size: NA
V gene: TRBV4-1

CDR3 protein: CASSFQGSGEKLFF
CDR3 DNA: TGTGCCAGCAGCTTCCAGGGGTCGGGTGAAAAACTGTTTTTT
D gene: NA
J gene: TRBJ1-4
clone size: NA
V gene: TRBV5-4

CDR3 protein: CASSQGDKNTEAFF
CDR3 DNA: TGTGCCAGCAGTCAGGGCGATAAAAACACTGAAGCTTTCTTT
D gene: NA
J gene: TRBJ1-1
clone size: NA
V gene: TRBV4-2

CDR3 protein: CASSLGGTGLGNTEAFF
CDR3 DNA: TGTGCCAGCAGCTTAGGAGGGACCGGACTAGGGAACACTGAAGCTTTCTTT
D gene: NA
J gene: TRBJ1-1
clone size: many
V gene: TRBV7-7

CDR3 protein: CASSPGTASYNEQFF
CDR3 DNA: TGCGCCAGCAGTCCCGGGACAGCTTCCTACAATGAGCAGTTCTTC
D gene: TRBD1
J gene: TRBJ2-1
clone size: NA
V gene: TRBV5-1

CDR3 protein: CSASLQMNTEAFF
CDR3 DNA: TGCAGTGCTAGTCTACAGATGAACACTGAAGCTTTCTTT
D gene: NA
J gene: TRBJ1-1
clone size: NA
V gene: TRBV20-1

CDR3 protein: CASSPGLAGVPNEQFF
CDR3 DNA: TGTGCCAGCAGCCCCGGACTAGCGGGGGTCCCAAATGAGCAGTTCTTC
D gene: TRBD2
J gene: TRBJ2-1
clone size: NA
V gene: TRBV7-3

CDR3 protein: CASSDGLAGPFF
CDR3 DNA: TGTGCCAGCAGCGACGGACTAGCGGGCCCGTTCTTC
D gene: TRBD2
J gene: TRBJ2-1
clone size: few
V gene: TRBV11-3

CDR3 protein: CASSLVGTGDNEQFF
CDR3 DNA: TGCGCCAGCAGCTTGGTCGGGACAGGAGACAATGAGCAGTTCTTC
D gene: TRBD1
J gene: TRBJ2-1
clone size: NA
V gene: TRBV5-1

CDR3 protein: CATSDFGGYGYTF
CDR3 DNA: TGTGCCACCAGTGATTTCGGAGGCTATGGCTACACCTTC
D gene: NA
J gene: TRBJ1-2
clone size: NA
V gene: TRBV24-1

CDR3 protein: CASSVFGGTEAFF
CDR3 DNA: TGTGCCAGCAGTGTTTTCGGTGGCACTGAAGCTTTCTTT
D gene: NA
J gene: TRBJ1-1
clone size: NA
V gene: TRBV2

CDR3 protein: CAWRRDRADEQYF
CDR3 DNA: TGTGCCTGGAGACGGGACAGGGCAGACGAGCAGTACTTC
D gene: TRBD1
J gene: TRBJ2-7
clone size: few
V gene: TRBV30

CDR3 protein: CASSYRNQGSGYTF
CDR3 DNA: TGTGCCAGCAGTTACCGAAATCAGGGGTCTGGCTACACCTTC
D gene: NA
J gene: TRBJ1-2
clone size: NA
V gene: TRBV6-2/TRBV6-3

CDR3 protein: CASSFAGSISGANVLTF
CDR3 DNA: TGTGCCAGCAGTTTTGCAGGGTCGATCTCTGGGGCCAACGTCCTGACTTTC
D gene: NA
J gene: TRBJ2-6
clone size: NA
V gene: TRBV28

CDR3 protein: CASSPQGKGQPQHF
CDR3 DNA: TGTGCCAGCAGCCCACAGGGAAAAGGTCAGCCCCAGCATTTT
D gene: NA
J gene: TRBJ1-5
clone size: NA
V gene: TRBV5-8

CDR3 protein: CASSRGQFYSGNTIYF
CDR3 DNA: TGTGCCAGCAGCCGTGGACAGTTTTACTCTGGAAACACCATATATTTT
D gene: NA
J gene: TRBJ1-3
clone size: NA
V gene: TRBV7-9

CDR3 protein: CASSTDRGPADTQYF
CDR3 DNA: TGTGCCAGCAGTACGGACAGGGGGCCGGCAGATACGCAGTATTTT
D gene: TRBD1
J gene: TRBJ2-3
clone size: NA
V gene: TRBV2

CDR3 protein: CAWDRDRGLNEQFF
CDR3 DNA: TGTGCCTGGGACCGGGACAGGGGGCTCAATGAGCAGTTCTTC
D gene: TRBD1
J gene: TRBJ2-1
clone size: few
V gene: TRBV11-3

CDR3 protein: CASSLVGDYNEQFF
CDR3 DNA: TGCGCCAGCAGCCTAGTCGGGGACTACAATGAGCAGTTCTTC
D gene: NA
J gene: TRBJ2-1
clone size: NA
V gene: TRBV5-1

CDR3 protein: CASSQKLAGGATDTQYF
CDR3 DNA: TGTGCCAGCAGCCAAAAGCTAGCGGGGGGGGCCACAGATACGCAGTATTTT
D gene: TRBD2
J gene: TRBJ2-3
clone size: few
V gene: TRBV4-2

CDR3 protein: CASSTISQSAPSTEAFF
CDR3 DNA: TGTGCCAGCAGCACTATCAGCCAGTCAGCACCGAGCACTGAAGCTTTCTTT
D gene: NA
J gene: TRBJ1-1
clone size: NA
V gene: TRBV7-8

CDR3 protein: CASRTLRRGHGETQYF
CDR3 DNA: TGTGCCAGCAGGACTCTCAGGCGGGGGCACGGAGAGACCCAGTACTTC
D gene: NA
J gene: TRBJ2-5
clone size: NA
V gene: TRBV27